One sample yielded the 12 T cell receptor beta chains listed below, sequenced in a study of T cells in Graves' hyperthyroidism and ophthalmopathy. Using RNA transcripts as the source, TCR beta CDR3 regions were amplified. HTBI primers drove first-round RT-PCR of the TCR CDR3. Via MiXCR, TCRdb re-called the multiplex PCR reads, giving one row per CDR3 protein. This table holds nearly 600,000 distinct CDR3 sequences, around 13% found once. The sample comprised blood. Every receptor here comes from a woman in her twenties or thirties with Graves' hyperthyroidism that later progressed to Graves' ophthalmopathy.

In its sample, this clonotype was seen many times. The CDR3 DNA reads as TGTGCCAGCAGAAGGGACCCCGAAGGGTATCAGCCCCAGCATTTT. Protein product: CASRRDPEGYQPQHF. This sequence joins TRBV7-2 and TRBJ1-5, with D maybe TRBD1 (5 bases). Germline CDR1 SGHTA, CDR2 FQGNSA. Trimming took 6 bases from V and 5 from J, leaving 17 bases between them. CDR3 length equals 15 residues. The full variable domain, in which reference TRBV7-2 and TRBJ1-5 provide the parts outside the CDR3, is GAGVSQSPSNKVTEKGKDVELRCDPISGHTALYWYRQSLGQGLEFLIYFQGNSAPDKSGLPSDRFSAERTGGSVSTLTIQRTQQEDSAVYLCASRRDPEGYQPQHFGDGTRLSIL.

This clonotype was detected ten times or more. The junction departs from germline at one end; a sequencing error may be responsible. The CDR3 bases are TGTGCCAGCAGCTTAGCCAGGGGGCGCGACGAGACCCAGCACTTC. It translates to CASSLARGRDETQHF. The chain is built from TRBV11-2 and TRBJ2-5; 8 nucleotides align to TRBD1. The CDR3 is 15 amino acids. Germline CDR1 is SGHAT and CDR2 is FQNNGV.

There are many counts of this clonotype. The chain recombines TRBV7-8 with TRBJ2-5, with D unresolved. Germline V CDR1 and CDR2: SGHVS, FQNEAQ. The ends were cut back, 4 bases at V and 2 bases at J, with 8 bases in the middle. This CDR3 contains 13 residues. Here the CDR3 reads CASSSGEQETQYF. CDR3 coding DNA: TGTGCCAGCAGCTCTGGTGAACAAGAGACCCAGTACTTC. Complete variable domain (other parts from reference TRBV7-8 and TRBJ2-5): GAGVSQSPRYKVAKRGQDVALRCDPISGHVSLFWYQQALGQGPEFLTYFQNEAQLDKSGLPSDRFFAERPEGSVSTLKIQRTQQEDSAVYLCASSSGEQETQYFGPGTRLLVL.

Ten or more counts support this clonotype. This chain joins TRBV24-1 and TRBJ2-3, with D possibly called TRBD1 or TRBD2 (5 bases each). Deletions cut 2 bases from V and 3 bases from J, with 11 bases between. In germline, CDR1 is KGHDR, CDR2 SFDVKD. This CDR3 has 15 residues. CDR3 sequence: CATSDSGRQTDTQYF. The CDR3 DNA reads TGTGCCACCAGTGATTCGGGACGTCAAACAGATACGCAGTATTTT.

The chain is built from TRBV27 and TRBJ2-7, with TRBD1 matching over 10 bases. J gave up 8 bases and V 2 bases, and 6 bases lay outside the gene matches. From germline, CDR1 is MNHEY and CDR2 SMNVEV (reference sequence). This CDR3 comprises 14 residues. CDR3 nucleotides: TGTGCCAGCAGTTTACCGGGACAGGGGCACAAGCAGTACTTC. Translating it yields CASSLPGQGHKQYF.

This clonotype has at least ten counts. This chain joins TRBV2 and TRBJ2-5; 7 bases agree with TRBD2. The CDR3 is 15 amino acids. The V segment lost 5 bases and the J segment 5 bases; nucleotides outside the gene matches: 11. Germline CDR1 is SNHLY and CDR2 is FYNNEI. The chain's CDR3 is CASSRNSGAGETQYF. As DNA, the CDR3 is TGTGCCAGCAGTCGAAATAGCGGAGCGGGGGAGACCCAGTACTTC.

This chain connects TRBV12-3 or TRBV12-4 to TRBJ2-5; a possible D gene is TRBD1 (6 bases). Trimming stripped 5 bases from V and 5 bases from J, with 12 bases between. This CDR3 spans 13 amino acids. The CDR3 protein is CASSRGQRETQYF. In DNA form, the CDR3 reads TGTGCCAGCAGTCGCGGACAGCGCGAGACCCAGTACTTC.

The table lists this clonotype with many counts. V is TRBV24-1 and J is TRBJ2-1; D tentatively fits TRBD1 or TRBD2 (6 bases each). The ends were cut back, 10 bases at V and 8 bases at J, with 11 bases in the middle. The CDR3 contains 11 residues. Germline assignment: CDR1 KGHDR and CDR2 SFDVKD. DNA of the CDR3: TGTGCCACTAGGGGGGCCTATGAGCAGTTCTTC. Residues: CATRGAYEQFF.

The chain employs TRBV4-1 and TRBJ1-2; D remains ambiguous. Between the trimmed V and J ends, which lost 3 bases and 2 bases, there was a span of 7 bases. The germline CDR1 and CDR2 sequences are MGHRA and YSYEKL. CDR3 length equals 13 residues. The CDR3 sequence: CASSQLGNYGYTF. The CDR3 DNA follows: TGCGCCAGCAGCCAGTTGGGGAACTATGGCTACACCTTC.

This clonotype was detected only a few times. An end of the junction differs from the germline gene, which may be a read error. This chain joins TRBV11-3 and TRBJ2-1; 9 nucleotides agree with TRBD2. This CDR3 contains 15 residues. Germline loops: CDR1 SGHNT, CDR2 YENEEA. CDR3 DNA sequence: TGTGCCAGCAGCCATAGCGGGAGCCCGTACAATGGGCAGTTCTTC. Its protein product is CASSHSGSPYNGQFF.

The V gene is TRBV12-5, the J gene TRBJ2-2; D is possibly TRBD2 (5 bases). CDR1 and CDR2 from the germline V gene are LGHNT and FRNRAP. The CDR3 covers 18 residues. Trimming shortened V by 5 bases and J by 2 bases, and 21 bases separated the two germline ends. Here the CDR3 reads CASGAGPLMSGNTGELFF. The CDR3 nucleotides read TGTGCTAGTGGTGCGGGCCCCCTCATGAGTGGAAACACCGGGGAGCTGTTTTTT.

At least ten counts were recorded for this clonotype. The gene calls are TRBV27 and TRBJ2-1; 7 bases are a match to TRBD1. Germline-derived CDR1 and CDR2 are MNHEY and SMNVEV (reference sequence). V lost 1 base, J lost 8 bases, and 8 bases stayed unmatched. This CDR3 region has 15 residues. The CDR3 sequence is CASSLFAEGAYEQFF. The CDR3 coding sequence is TGTGCCAGCAGTTTATTTGCTGAGGGGGCCTATGAGCAGTTCTTC.